These T cell receptor beta chains were read from a single sample in a study of post-analysis software for immune sequencing data. In TCRdb, the PCR reads were re-called with MiXCR into one record per CDR3 protein. The sample contains about 820,000 distinct CDR3 sequences, around 53% of which appear only once. The sequenced sample was blood. Source of these receptors: a girl aged 10-17 years with multiple sclerosis. CDR3s leave out the opening cysteine and the closing phenylalanine or tryptophan. A D gene is named only where the DNA matches it firmly.

V gene: TRBV20-1
J gene: TRBJ2-1
D gene: TRBD2
CDR3 protein: SARVSGLAGGNYNEQF

V gene: TRBV5-1
J gene: TRBJ2-5
D gene: TRBD2
CDR3 protein: ASSWGLAAQVETQY

V gene: TRBV3-1
J gene: TRBJ2-4
D gene: .
CDR3 protein: ASSQDLRARGRQNIQY

V gene: TRBV29-1
J gene: TRBJ2-1
D gene: TRBD2
CDR3 protein: SAEGLAGVWQF

V gene: TRBV18
J gene: TRBJ2-5
D gene: TRBD2
CDR3 protein: ASSTSGLAGFDTQY

V gene: TRBV25-1
J gene: TRBJ2-1
D gene: .
CDR3 protein: ARTTASRETQF

V gene: TRBV10-2
J gene: TRBJ2-3
D gene: TRBD2
CDR3 protein: ASSSAGGLTDTQY

V gene: TRBV5-1
J gene: TRBJ2-7
D gene: .
CDR3 protein: ASSGGRALSYEQY

V gene: TRBV6-5
J gene: TRBJ2-7
D gene: .
CDR3 protein: ASSYRDGPYEQY

V gene: TRBV6-2/TRBV6-3
J gene: TRBJ1-6
D gene: TRBD1
CDR3 protein: ASSYNLVEGGMHSPLH

V gene: TRBV7-9
J gene: TRBJ2-7
D gene: .
CDR3 protein: ASSLTADEQY

V gene: TRBV20-1
J gene: TRBJ1-2
D gene: .
CDR3 protein: SARSVNYGYT

V gene: TRBV7-9
J gene: TRBJ2-7
D gene: .
CDR3 protein: ASSLVESDEQY

V gene: TRBV7-3
J gene: TRBJ2-1
D gene: TRBD2
CDR3 protein: ASSLTQRGYNEQF

V gene: TRBV29-1
J gene: TRBJ2-7
D gene: TRBD2
CDR3 protein: SVVLAGNYEQY

V gene: TRBV27
J gene: TRBJ1-2
D gene: .
CDR3 protein: ATAAKPYGYT

V gene: TRBV12-3/TRBV12-4
J gene: TRBJ2-7
D gene: .
CDR3 protein: ASSGTQLWETQY

V gene: TRBV7-2
J gene: TRBJ2-7
D gene: TRBD2
CDR3 protein: ASSLAGTSGSALSYEQY

V gene: TRBV7-9
J gene: TRBJ2-7
D gene: .
CDR3 protein: ASSAESADEQY

V gene: TRBV7-9
J gene: TRBJ2-1
D gene: .
CDR3 protein: ASSPLLGQF

V gene: TRBV6-6
J gene: TRBJ2-1
D gene: .
CDR3 protein: ASSYPREERANEQF

V gene: TRBV18
J gene: TRBJ1-5
D gene: .
CDR3 protein: ASSPLGSSQPQH

V gene: TRBV10-3
J gene: TRBJ1-4
D gene: TRBD1
CDR3 protein: AISEGTGGEKLF

V gene: TRBV5-1
J gene: TRBJ2-1
D gene: .
CDR3 protein: ASSLVPGQGNEQF

V gene: TRBV3-1
J gene: TRBJ2-7
D gene: .
CDR3 protein: ASSHSEGEQY

V gene: TRBV6-2/TRBV6-3
J gene: TRBJ2-5
D gene: .
CDR3 protein: ASSPPGLQGETQY

V gene: TRBV28
J gene: TRBJ1-2
D gene: TRBD1
CDR3 protein: ASSSRDRDYGYT

V gene: TRBV6-5
J gene: TRBJ2-3
D gene: TRBD2
CDR3 protein: ASRVTAGEEQY

V gene: TRBV6-1
J gene: TRBJ2-1
D gene: TRBD2
CDR3 protein: ASSGDPGTSGRRF

V gene: TRBV6-1
J gene: TRBJ2-4
D gene: TRBD2
CDR3 protein: ASSEQGGENIQY

V gene: TRBV5-1
J gene: TRBJ2-1
D gene: TRBD2
CDR3 protein: ASSLETSGYNEQF

V gene: TRBV18
J gene: .
D gene: .
CDR3 protein: ASSPLGTRRDEQY

V gene: TRBV29-1
J gene: TRBJ1-2
D gene: .
CDR3 protein: SDEGGYT

V gene: TRBV5-1
J gene: TRBJ1-2
D gene: .
CDR3 protein: ASSVDAVGYGYT

V gene: TRBV5-6
J gene: TRBJ1-1
D gene: .
CDR3 protein: ASSLRQIWGTEAF

V gene: TRBV20-1
J gene: TRBJ1-4
D gene: TRBD1
CDR3 protein: SAPNPGTDNEKLF

V gene: TRBV20-1
J gene: TRBJ1-2
D gene: .
CDR3 protein: SARDQARYGYT

V gene: TRBV5-1
J gene: TRBJ2-5
D gene: TRBD1
CDR3 protein: ASSLGFGTGVAETQY

V gene: TRBV10-3
J gene: TRBJ2-1
D gene: TRBD2
CDR3 protein: AISESAGGSYEQF

V gene: TRBV20-1
J gene: TRBJ2-1
D gene: .
CDR3 protein: SARDVRSSYNEQF

V gene: TRBV7-2
J gene: TRBJ1-4
D gene: TRBD1
CDR3 protein: ASSGRTGRGEKLF

V gene: TRBV7-9
J gene: TRBJ2-6
D gene: TRBD1
CDR3 protein: ASRESTGISSGANVLT

V gene: TRBV9
J gene: TRBJ1-4
D gene: TRBD1
CDR3 protein: ASDRTGLGEKLF

V gene: TRBV5-1
J gene: TRBJ2-3
D gene: TRBD2
CDR3 protein: ASSPTGLAAPTDTQY

V gene: TRBV7-3
J gene: TRBJ2-1
D gene: TRBD2
CDR3 protein: AGSETGLAGYNEQF

V gene: TRBV29-1
J gene: TRBJ2-1
D gene: TRBD1
CDR3 protein: SVAGTGNEQF

V gene: TRBV6-5
J gene: TRBJ1-1
D gene: TRBD1
CDR3 protein: ASTQGRDRLNTEAF

V gene: TRBV12-3/TRBV12-4
J gene: TRBJ2-1
D gene: .
CDR3 protein: ASSGGRALSSYNEQF

V gene: TRBV4-1
J gene: TRBJ1-5
D gene: .
CDR3 protein: ASSYRAQQQPQH

V gene: TRBV5-1
J gene: TRBJ1-1
D gene: .
CDR3 protein: ASSPPGQNVRNTEAF

V gene: TRBV14
J gene: TRBJ2-1
D gene: .
CDR3 protein: ASSLGLPSYNEQF

V gene: TRBV20-1
J gene: TRBJ2-1
D gene: TRBD2
CDR3 protein: SARDPREGPYEQF